The 18 T cell receptor beta chains presented below share a single source sample, sequenced in a study of beta chain features in type 1 diabetes. Findings and caveats of the study: Moderate but significant shortening of TCRB CDR3s was recorded in all four CD4+ subsets from Type 1 diabetes patients.

The investigators reverse transcribed all of the isolated RNA, so they sequenced expressed TCRB transcripts. The data were produced by immunoSEQ multiplex PCR, yet TCRdb's version contains in-frame clones alone and is incomplete. The profile shows approximately 600,000 clones, 9.5% to 15% of them singletons. The antigens these receptors bind are not known. The sequencing input was naive CD4+ T cells from blood. The receptors come from a young man with type 1 diabetes.

This clone was picked up a small number of times. V and J are TRBV6-5 and TRBJ2-5, with a weak D call TRBD1 (5 bases). V was clipped by 6 bases and J by 2 bases, with 16 bases between them. The CDR3 extends over 15 amino acids. Per the germline V gene, CDR1 is MNHEY and CDR2 is SVGAGI. CDR3 amino acids: CASSYLGDRQETQYF. The CDR3 DNA sequence: TGTGCCAGCAGCTACCTAGGAGACAGACAAGAGACCCAGTACTTC.

This sequence joins TRBV6-6 and TRBJ2-3; TRBD2 matches at 9 bases. CDR3 length: 16 residues. V dropped 0 bases and J dropped 4; count of bases not matched to a gene: 5. CDR1 MNHNY and CDR2 SVGAGI come from the germline V gene (reference sequence). CDR3 in amino acids: CASSYSLGGGADTQYF. The CDR3 coding sequence is TGTGCCAGCAGTTACTCCCTTGGCGGGGGGGCAGATACGCAGTATTTT.

This clone was seen a few times. V and J are TRBV7-2 and TRBJ1-5; D perhaps matches TRBD1 (6 bases). Looked up from germline, CDR1 is SGHTA and CDR2 is FQGNSA. V gave up 5 bases and J gave up 6 bases, with 8 bases separating them. CDR3 length: 12 amino acids. The CDR3 spells CASSKDSQPQHF. CDR3 nucleotide sequence: TGTGCCAGCAGCAAGGACAGTCAGCCCCAGCATTTT.

This clone has only a few counts. V is TRBV7-2 and J is TRBJ2-5; a weak D match, TRBD1 (6 bases). The V and J ends lost 5 bases and 6 bases respectively, with 13 bases between them. The CDR3 loop spans 13 amino acids. Germline CDR1 and CDR2: SGHTA and FQGNSA. For the CDR3, the DNA is TGTGCCAGCAGCCCACAGGGTTTACAGACCCAGTACTTC. It yields the protein CASSPQGLQTQYF.

This clone was picked up a small number of times. This chain links TRBV7-9 with TRBJ1-2, with D tentatively TRBD1 (5 bases). The germline V and J ends were trimmed by 5 bases and 2 bases, with 9 bases remaining between them. The CDR3 contains 13 residues. Germline V gene sequence: CDR1 SEHNR, CDR2 FQNEAQ (reference sequence). DNA of the CDR3: TGTGCCAGCAGCACCCGGGACAACTATGGCTACACCTTC. It specifies CASSTRDNYGYTF.

V and J are TRBV7-2 and TRBJ1-4; TRBD1 matches at 7 bases. The CDR3 is 15 residues long. Trimming removed 5 bases from V and 0 bases from J; junction bases left unmatched: 3. Germline V gives CDR1 SGHTA, CDR2 FQGNSA. This CDR3 reads CASSPGTATNEKLFF. Here the CDR3 DNA reads TGTGCCAGCAGCCCCGGGACAGCAACTAATGAAAAACTGTTTTTT.

This clone was recorded a few times. The chain links TRBV7-9 to TRBJ2-1; 8 bases are shared with TRBD1. With V trimmed by 0 bases and J by 7 bases, 2 bases remained unmatched. This CDR3 comprises 14 residues. Germline V gene sequence: CDR1 SEHNR, CDR2 FQNEAQ (reference sequence). The CDR3 spells CASSLADRENEQFF. The CDR3 region has the DNA TGTGCCAGCAGCTTAGCGGACAGGGAGAATGAGCAGTTCTTC.

Worth noting for this clone: Other DNA sequences in the same sample also yield this CDR3. The CDR3 bases are TGTGCCAGCAGCTTGGACAGGACTAACTATGGCTACACCTTC. It is translated as CASSLDRTNYGYTF. The rearrangement links TRBV5-4 to TRBJ1-2, with D possibly being TRBD1 (5 bases). The CDR3 spans 14 residues. CDR1 is SGHNT, CDR2 YYREEE, per germline (reference sequence). V gave up 0 bases and J gave up 0 bases, with 6 bases separating them.

The chain combines TRBV6-5 with TRBJ2-3; the D is unclear. This CDR3 has 14 amino acids. Germline lookup yields CDR1 MNHEY and CDR2 SVGAGI. V was cut by 6 bases and J by 0 bases, with 10 bases left in between. CDR3 region: CASRPLLSTDTQYF. In DNA form, the CDR3 reads TGTGCCAGCAGGCCCCTCTTAAGCACAGATACGCAGTATTTT.

This clone was seen more than once but under ten times. V and J are TRBV9 and TRBJ1-3; D perhaps matches TRBD1 (6 bases). V lost 4 bases and J lost 4, with 12 bases in between. This CDR3 contains 14 residues. Germline values: CDR1 SGDLS, CDR2 YYNGEE. CDR3 DNA sequence: TGTGCCAGCAGCACCCGCACAGGGGGAAACACCATATATTTT. Amino acids: CASSTRTGGNTIYF.

A few counts support this clone. This chain connects TRBV29-1 to TRBJ2-5; possible D gene TRBD2, 5 bases. This CDR3 has 13 amino acids. V dropped 6 bases and J dropped 5 bases, with 16 bases sitting between them. Per the germline V gene, CDR1 is SQVTM and CDR2 is ANQGSEA. This chain's CDR3 is CSVVNTRGETQYF. The DNA for the CDR3 is TGCAGCGTGGTGAATACGAGAGGGGAGACCCAGTACTTC. The full variable domain, its missing parts supplied by reference TRBV29-1 and TRBJ2-5, is SAVISQKPSRDICQRGTSLTIQCQVDSQVTMMFWYRQQPGQSLTLIATANQGSEATYESGFVIDKFPISRPNLTFSTLTVSNMSPEDSSIYLCSVVNTRGETQYFGPGTRLLVL.

The chain uses TRBV6-5 and TRBJ1-6; 9 bases align to TRBD1. Germline CDR1 reads MNHEY; CDR2 reads SVGAGI. The junction had 7 bases not matched to a gene; V was cut back by 5 bases and J by 8 bases. The CDR3 is 15 residues long. The CDR3 here is CASSLLGTGYSPLHF. The CDR3 bases are TGTGCCAGCAGTCTTTTGGGGACAGGGTATTCACCCCTCCACTTT.

The chain employs TRBV5-6 and TRBJ1-4; 7 bases are shared with TRBD1. V gave up 0 bases and J gave up 10 bases; unmatched junction bases: 12. Germline V lookup: CDR1 SGHDT, CDR2 YYEEEE. The CDR3 has 16 amino acids. CDR3 residues: CASSLVGTASFPKLFF. CDR3 bases: TGTGCCAGCAGCTTGGTAGGGACAGCTTCCTTTCCAAAACTGTTTTTT.

The chain links TRBV5-6 to TRBJ2-5; D perhaps matches TRBD2 (5 bases). Trimming took off 4 bases at V and 3 bases at J, with 10 bases between the two ends. The CDR3 loop spans 13 amino acids. CDR1 is SGHDT and CDR2 is YYEEEE in the germline V gene. CDR3 sequence (DNA): TGTGCCAGCAGCCGGGATGAGGAAGAGACCCAGTACTTC. Encoded protein: CASSRDEEETQYF. Supplemented by reference TRBV5-6 and TRBJ2-5, the full variable domain reads DAGVTQSPTHLIKTRGQQVTLRCSPKSGHDTVSWYQQALGQGPQFIFQYYEEEERQRGNFPDRFSGHQFPNYSSELNVNALLLGDSALYLCASSRDEEETQYFGPGTRLLVL.

The V gene is TRBV7-9, the J gene TRBJ2-1, with D perhaps matching TRBD1 (6 bases). CDR1 is SEHNR and CDR2 is FQNEAQ in the germline V gene (reference sequence). This CDR3 region has 14 residues. V lost 7 bases, J lost 9 bases, and 19 bases lay in between. CDR3 protein: CASIWGLAGSEQFF. The CDR3 nucleotides read TGTGCCAGCATCTGGGGGCTAGCTGGGAGTGAGCAGTTCTTC.

The V call is TRBV25-1, the J call TRBJ1-2; 12 bases are a match to TRBD1. CDR1 is MGHDK and CDR2 is SYGVNS in the germline V gene. This CDR3 has 16 amino acids. V lost 6 bases and J lost 4; bases outside the gene matches: 9. CDR3 loop: CASRGQGARMGYGYTF. The CDR3 DNA follows: TGTGCCAGCAGGGGACAGGGGGCACGAATGGGCTATGGCTACACCTTC.

Comments on this clone: Other DNA sequences in this specimen translate into the identical CDR3. The chain recombines TRBV5-1 with TRBJ1-2; D perhaps matches TRBD1 (6 bases). From germline, CDR1 is SGHRS and CDR2 YFSETQ. Trimming stripped 4 bases from V and 2 bases from J, with 12 bases between. The CDR3 has 14 residues. CDR3 sequence: CASSPSTGNYGYTF. CDR3 nucleotide sequence: TGCGCCAGCAGCCCATCGACAGGCAACTATGGCTACACCTTC. The whole variable domain, remainder taken from reference TRBV5-1 and TRBJ1-2, is KAGVTQTPRYLIKTRGQQVTLSCSPISGHRSVSWYQQTPGQGLQFLFEYFSETQRNKGNFPGRFSGRQFSNSRSEMNVSTLELGDSALYLCASSPSTGNYGYTFGSGTRLTVV.

This sequence joins TRBV10-3 and TRBJ1-2; D is unresolved. The CDR3 extends over 15 amino acids. The V gene's germline CDR1 is ENHRY and CDR2 SYGVKD. V was cut by 5 bases and J by 4 bases, with 17 bases left in between. The CDR3 protein is CAISSQKGSSYGYTF. CDR3 nucleotides: TGTGCCATCAGTTCCCAGAAGGGCTCGAGCTATGGCTACACCTTC.